This TCR beta chain was captured by sequencing in a study of blood T cells in healthy people across ages. CDR3 length equals 17 residues. From germline, CDR1 is DFQATT and CDR2 SNEGSKA (reference sequence). V gave up 5 bases and J gave up 0 bases; unmatched junction bases: 9. Sample-barcoded 5' priming and a J-beta primer mix drove a second PCR of roughly 6 to 12 cycles. TCRdb itself ran the 5' RACE reads through MiXCR, one entry per CDR3 protein. The repertoire holds fewer than 1,000,000 distinct CDR3 sequences, with about half as singletons. Whole-study findings and limits: Calculation of diversity from one million T cells yielded estimates considered to be underestimates. Long-lived and aged donors differed, with more naive CD4+ cells and higher diversity in the long-lived.

In regard to this clonotype: Its cognate antigen is unknown.

Isolation yielded PBMCs, at least 6 million per sample, in every case. J is TRBJ2-6 and V is TRBV20-1, with 8 bases aligning to TRBD2. Sequenced input: blood. This sequence originates from a man older than 75 in good health. CDR3 sequence reads: CSARLLAGSSGANVLTF. The CDR3, as DNA: TGCAGTGCTCGGCTTCTAGCGGGCAGCTCTGGGGCCAACGTCCTGACTTTC.